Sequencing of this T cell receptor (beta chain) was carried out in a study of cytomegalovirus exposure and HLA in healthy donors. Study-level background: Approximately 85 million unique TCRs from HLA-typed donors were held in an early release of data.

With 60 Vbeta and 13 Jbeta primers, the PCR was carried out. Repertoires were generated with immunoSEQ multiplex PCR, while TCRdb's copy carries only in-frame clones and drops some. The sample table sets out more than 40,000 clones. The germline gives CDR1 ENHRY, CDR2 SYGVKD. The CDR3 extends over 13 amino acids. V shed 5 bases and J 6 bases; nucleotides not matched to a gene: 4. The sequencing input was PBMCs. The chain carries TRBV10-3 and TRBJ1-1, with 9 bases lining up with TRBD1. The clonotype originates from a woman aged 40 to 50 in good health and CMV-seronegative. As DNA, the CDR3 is TGTGCCATCAGTCCGGGACAGGGATCTGAAGCTTTCTTT. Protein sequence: CAISPGQGSEAFF.